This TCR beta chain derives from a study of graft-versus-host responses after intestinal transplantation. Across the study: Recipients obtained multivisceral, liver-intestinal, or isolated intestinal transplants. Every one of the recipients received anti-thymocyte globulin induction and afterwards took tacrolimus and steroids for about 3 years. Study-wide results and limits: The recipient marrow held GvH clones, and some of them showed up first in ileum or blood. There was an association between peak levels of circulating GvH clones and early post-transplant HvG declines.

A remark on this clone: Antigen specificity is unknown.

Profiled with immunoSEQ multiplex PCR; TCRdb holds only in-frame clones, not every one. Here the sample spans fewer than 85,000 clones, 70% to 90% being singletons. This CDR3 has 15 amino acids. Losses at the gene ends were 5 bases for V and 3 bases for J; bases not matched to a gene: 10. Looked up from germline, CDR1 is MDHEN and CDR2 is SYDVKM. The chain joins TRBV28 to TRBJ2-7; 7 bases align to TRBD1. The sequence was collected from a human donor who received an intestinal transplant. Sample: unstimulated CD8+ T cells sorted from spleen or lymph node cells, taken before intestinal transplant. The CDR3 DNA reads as TGTGCCAGCAGTCGTCGACAGGGAATGGGCTACGAGCAGTACTTC. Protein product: CASSRRQGMGYEQYF.